A selection of T cell receptor beta chains follows, all from one sample in a study of T cell responses to AZD1222 COVID-19 vaccine. Measured with immunoSEQ multiplex PCR; TCRdb has only the in-frame clones, and not every one. The sample records 95,000 to 100,000 clones, about 89% being singletons. Here the sequenced sample was peripheral blood, taken 28 days after the second AZD1222 dose. The receptors originated from an adult who received the AZD1222 COVID-19 vaccine. Each CDR3 is given with its conserved first and last residue. D genes are given only for firm matches. Size is omitted from some rows. Given values are once, few, many or a class for expanded clones.

D gene: TRBD1
V gene: TRBV19
J gene: TRBJ2-3
clone size: few
CDR3 protein: CASSVTQGLTDTQYF
CDR3 DNA: TGTGCCAGTAGTGTCACACAGGGGTTGACAGATACGCAGTATTTT

D gene: -
V gene: TRBV27
J gene: TRBJ2-1
clone size: -
CDR3 protein: CASSLADLYNEQFF
CDR3 DNA: TGTGCCAGCAGTTTAGCGGACCTATACAATGAGCAGTTCTTC

D gene: -
V gene: TRBV7-9
J gene: TRBJ2-1
clone size: -
CDR3 protein: CALGQVNEQFF
CDR3 DNA: TGTGCACTAGGGCAGGTGAATGAGCAGTTCTTC

D gene: TRBD2
V gene: TRBV6-4
J gene: TRBJ2-1
clone size: -
CDR3 protein: CASTPFPRGSSYNEQFF
CDR3 DNA: TGTGCCAGCACCCCCTTCCCGCGGGGGAGCTCCTACAATGAGCAGTTCTTC

D gene: -
V gene: TRBV7-9
J gene: TRBJ1-4
clone size: -
CDR3 protein: CASSLDRHEKLFF
CDR3 DNA: TGTGCCAGCAGCTTAGACAGACATGAAAAACTGTTTTTT

D gene: -
V gene: TRBV18
J gene: TRBJ1-1
clone size: once
CDR3 protein: CASSPFTNENTEAFF
CDR3 DNA: TGTGCCAGCTCACCCTTTACGAACGAGAACACTGAAGCTTTCTTT

D gene: TRBD1
V gene: TRBV3-1/TRBV3-2
J gene: TRBJ1-1
clone size: -
CDR3 protein: CASSFRTGLNTEAFF
CDR3 DNA: TGTGCCAGCAGCTTCCGGACAGGGTTAAACACTGAAGCTTTCTTT

D gene: TRBD1
V gene: TRBV19
J gene: TRBJ1-6
clone size: -
CDR3 protein: CASSIATGGNSPLHF
CDR3 DNA: TGTGCCAGTAGTATAGCGACAGGGGGTAATTCACCCCTCCACTTT

D gene: TRBD2
V gene: TRBV3-1/TRBV3-2
J gene: TRBJ2-1
clone size: once
CDR3 protein: CASSQVASGNEQFF
CDR3 DNA: TGTGCCAGCAGCCAAGTTGCTAGCGGAAATGAGCAGTTCTTC

D gene: TRBD1
V gene: TRBV12-5
J gene: TRBJ1-2
clone size: -
CDR3 protein: CASGFGTGGYYGYTF
CDR3 DNA: TGTGCTAGTGGTTTCGGGACAGGGGGATACTATGGCTACACCTTC

D gene: -
V gene: TRBV2
J gene: TRBJ1-6
clone size: -
CDR3 protein: CASSEAGGVNSPLHF
CDR3 DNA: TGTGCCAGCAGTGAAGCGGGGGGTGTAAATTCACCCCTCCACTTT

D gene: -
V gene: TRBV28
J gene: TRBJ1-4
clone size: -
CDR3 protein: CASSTGNGEKLFF
CDR3 DNA: TGTGCCAGCAGTACAGGGAATGGAGAAAAACTGTTTTTT

D gene: -
V gene: TRBV6-1
J gene: TRBJ1-2
clone size: few
CDR3 protein: CASSELDRNYGYTF
CDR3 DNA: TGTGCCAGCAGTGAACTCGACAGGAACTATGGCTACACCTTC

D gene: -
V gene: TRBV12-3/TRBV12-4
J gene: TRBJ1-5
clone size: -
CDR3 protein: CASSFGGHQPQHF
CDR3 DNA: TGTGCCAGCAGTTTCGGGGGGCATCAGCCCCAGCATTTT

D gene: -
V gene: TRBV3-1/TRBV3-2
J gene: TRBJ1-1
clone size: -
CDR3 protein: CASSQVLGKDTEAFF
CDR3 DNA: TGTGCCAGCAGCCAAGTCTTGGGGAAGGACACTGAAGCTTTCTTT

D gene: TRBD2
V gene: TRBV9
J gene: TRBJ2-3
clone size: -
CDR3 protein: CASSVASGRGDTQYF
CDR3 DNA: TGTGCCAGCAGCGTTGCTAGCGGGAGAGGAGATACGCAGTATTTT

D gene: -
V gene: TRBV14
J gene: TRBJ2-7
clone size: once
CDR3 protein: CASSQTYEQYF
CDR3 DNA: TGTGCCAGCAGCCAAACCTACGAGCAGTACTTC

D gene: TRBD1
V gene: TRBV19
J gene: TRBJ1-2
clone size: once
CDR3 protein: CASRTGGGNYGYTF
CDR3 DNA: TGTGCCAGTAGGACAGGAGGGGGCAACTATGGCTACACCTTC